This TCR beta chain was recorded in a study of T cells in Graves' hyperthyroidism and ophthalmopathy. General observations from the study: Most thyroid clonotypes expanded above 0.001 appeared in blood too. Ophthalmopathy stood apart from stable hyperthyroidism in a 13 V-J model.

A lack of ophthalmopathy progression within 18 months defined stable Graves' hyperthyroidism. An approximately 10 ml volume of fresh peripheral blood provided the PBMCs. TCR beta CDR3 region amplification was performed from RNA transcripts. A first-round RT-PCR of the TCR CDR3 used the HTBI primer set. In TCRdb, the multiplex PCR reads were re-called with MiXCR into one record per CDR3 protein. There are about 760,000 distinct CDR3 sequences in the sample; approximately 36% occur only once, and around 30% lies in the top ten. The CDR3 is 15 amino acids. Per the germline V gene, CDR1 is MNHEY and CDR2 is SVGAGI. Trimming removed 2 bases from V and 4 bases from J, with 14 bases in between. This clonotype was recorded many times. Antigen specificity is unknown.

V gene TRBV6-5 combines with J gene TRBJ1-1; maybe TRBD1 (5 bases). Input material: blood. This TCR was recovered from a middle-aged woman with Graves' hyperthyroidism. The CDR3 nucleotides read TGTGCCAGCAGTTACGGAATAGGGGTGGTCACTGAAGCTTTCTTT. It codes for CASSYGIGVVTEAFF.